Shown below are 13 T cell receptor beta chains from a single sample sequenced in a study of T cell changes during pregnancy in multiple sclerosis. Some clones are missing from TCRdb's copy, which holds only in-frame ones; the method was immunoSEQ multiplex PCR. Among around 70,000 clones listed, more than 80% were seen once. The material was peripheral blood, obtained in the second trimester of pregnancy. All receptors come from a female donor in good health, enrolled as a control in a pregnancy study.

This chain connects TRBV7-2 to TRBJ2-1, with D unclear. Germline-derived CDR1 and CDR2 are SGHTA and FQGNSA. The V end lost 4 bases, the J end lost 7 bases, and 11 bases lay between the germline ends. The CDR3 loop spans 13 amino acids. The CDR3 nucleotides are TGTGCCAGCAGCTCAACGCGGTGGAATGAGCAGTTCTTC. Protein sequence: CASSSTRWNEQFF.

The V gene is TRBV6-5, the J gene TRBJ2-7; D is unclear. Trimming cost V 5 bases and J 5 bases, with 10 bases left between them. CDR3 length equals 12 residues. In germline, CDR1 is MNHEY, CDR2 SVGAGI. The CDR3 region is CASSQARDEQYF. CDR3 in DNA: TGTGCCAGCAGTCAAGCCCGGGACGAGCAGTACTTC.

This clone was found once. The chain recombines TRBV10-3 with TRBJ2-7; D is possibly TRBD2 (6 bases). Trimming left V 6 bases short and J 4 bases short, with 19 bases between. The CDR3 spans 15 residues. Germline assignment: CDR1 ENHRY and CDR2 SYGVKD. Written as DNA, the CDR3 is TGTGCCATCAGGGAGGAGGGTGTAGTACGGTACGAGCAGTACTTC. Protein: CAIREEGVVRYEQYF.

Notes on this clone: Relative to the germline gene, one junction end is altered; a read error may explain this. The CDR3 protein is CASSPTDRVTYEQYF. The CDR3 DNA reads as TGCGCCAGCAGCCCGACGGACAGGGTAACCTACGAGCAGTACTTC. The rearrangement joins TRBV5-4 to TRBJ2-7, with 8 positions matching TRBD1. This CDR3 contains 15 residues. Germline loops: CDR1 SGHNT, CDR2 YYREEE (reference sequence).

The chain combines TRBV14 with TRBJ2-7; D might be TRBD1 (5 bases). Between the trimmed V and J ends, which lost 5 bases and 3 bases, there was a span of 11 bases. The CDR3 consists of 13 residues. Germline lookup yields CDR1 SGHDN and CDR2 FVKESK. CDR3 residues: CASSTTGFYEQYF. The CDR3 nucleotides read TGTGCCAGCAGCACAACAGGATTCTACGAGCAGTACTTC.

The gene calls are TRBV6-5 and TRBJ1-2, with a weak D call TRBD1 (6 bases). This CDR3 contains 15 residues. Germline CDR1 MNHEY, CDR2 SVGAGI. Trimming shortened V by 4 bases and J by 3 bases, and 15 bases separated the two germline ends. The CDR3 reads CASSSGHGRDYGYTF. CDR3 nucleotides: TGTGCCAGCAGTTCGGGACACGGCCGGGACTATGGCTACACCTTC.

The J gene is TRBJ1-2, the V gene TRBV5-5, with D perhaps TRBD1 (5 bases). Germline V gene lookup returns CDR1 SGHKS and CDR2 YYEKEE (reference sequence). The CDR3 totals 18 residues. Trimming removed 0 bases from V and 4 bases from J, with 22 bases in between. The CDR3 nucleotides are TGTGCCAGCAGCTTGGCCGGCGCTGGGGGGACCAGCGCCTATGGCTACACCTTC. This translates into CASSLAGAGGTSAYGYTF.

The V gene is TRBV27, the J gene TRBJ2-3; the match to TRBD2 covers 8 bases. After removal of 5 bases from V and 6 bases from J, the junction contained 13 bases not matched to a gene. CDR3 length: 16 residues. Germline V gene sequence: CDR1 MNHEY, CDR2 SMNVEV (reference sequence). The CDR3 sequence is CASSTQGAGGRDTQYF. In nucleotides, the CDR3 is TGTGCCAGCAGTACCCAAGGGGCGGGGGGTCGGGATACGCAGTATTTT.

This clone has just one count. The chain employs TRBV7-3 and TRBJ1-6; D is perhaps TRBD1 (5 bases). Germline V gives CDR1 SGHTA, CDR2 FQGTGA. V was pared by 1 base and J by 6 bases, with 13 bases between. The CDR3 runs 16 residues. CDR3 nucleotides: TGTGCCAGCAGCTTAAGCGGCAGGGCCACTAATTCACCCCTCCACTTT. Its protein product is CASSLSGRATNSPLHF.

This chain links TRBV6-5 with TRBJ2-7; 7 bases map to TRBD1. Per germline, CDR1 MNHEY and CDR2 SVGAGI. J was trimmed by 3 bases and V by 5 bases; bases with no gene match: 7. This CDR3 contains 14 residues. CDR3 bases: TGTGCCAGCAGTCAGGGGACAGTCAGCTACGAGCAGTACTTC. This gives the protein CASSQGTVSYEQYF.

This chain connects TRBV7-8 to TRBJ1-5; 7 bases align to TRBD1. Germline-derived CDR1 and CDR2 are SGHVS and FQNEAQ. This CDR3 has 15 residues. The J segment lost 1 base and the V segment lost 2 bases, leaving 2 bases of the junction unmatched. CDR3 in DNA: TGTGCCAGCAGCTTAATGGACAGGAGCAATCAGCCCCAGCATTTT. Protein: CASSLMDRSNQPQHF.

The genes are TRBV2 and TRBJ1-1, with D unresolved. V shed 0 bases and J shed 10 bases, with 9 bases lying between them. Germline CDR1 is SNHLY and CDR2 is FYNNEI. The CDR3 has 12 residues. CDR3 residues: CASSEARPLAFF. Here the CDR3 DNA reads TGTGCCAGCAGTGAAGCGCGCCCTTTAGCTTTCTTT.

The chain's CDR3 is CASSQGTQRGASDTQYF. CDR3 DNA: TGCGCCAGCAGCCAAGGTACCCAGCGGGGGGCCTCAGATACGCAGTATTTT. The chain couples TRBV4-3 to TRBJ2-3, with 9 bases identical to TRBD2. The J segment lost 4 bases and the V segment lost 1 base, leaving 9 bases of the junction unmatched. Germline V gene sequence: CDR1 LGHNA, CDR2 YSLEER. The CDR3 covers 17 residues.